The next 25 T cell receptor beta chains were all read from a single sample in a study of cytotoxic CD8 clonotypes in ibrutinib-treated CLL. Produced via immunoSEQ multiplex PCR; TCRdb's table is partial and in-frame only. The table has about 120,000 clones, 70% to 90% seen once. The specimen was PBMCs, collected after 24 months of ibrutinib treatment. These TCRs come from a human donor with chronic lymphocytic leukemia.

This chain joins TRBV18 and TRBJ1-2; tentative D call: TRBD1 (5 bases). Deletions cut 0 bases from V and 1 base from J, with 9 bases between. The germline V gene has CDR1 KGHSH and CDR2 LQKENI. This CDR3 has 15 residues. The chain's CDR3 is CASSPPAGRNYGYTF. DNA of the CDR3: TGTGCCAGCTCACCACCTGCGGGACGTAACTATGGCTACACCTTC.

V gene TRBV28 combines with J gene TRBJ2-1, with D perhaps assigned TRBD1 or TRBD2 (6 bases each). The CDR3 runs to 13 residues. In germline, CDR1 is MDHEN, CDR2 SYDVKM. The germline V and J ends were trimmed by 8 bases and 10 bases, with 18 bases remaining between them. The CDR3 region has the DNA TGTGCCAGCGGGGGGCGGTCCCCGATCGAGCAGTTCTTC. Its translation: CASGGRSPIEQFF.

The rearrangement links TRBV5-1 to TRBJ2-3; 8 nucleotides agree with TRBD2. This CDR3 is 13 amino acids long. J lost 5 bases, V lost 4 bases, and 3 bases had no gene match. Germline loops: CDR1 SGHRS, CDR2 YFSETQ. The CDR3 bases are TGCGCCAGCAGCCCCAGCGGGAGAGATACGCAGTATTTT. It translates to CASSPSGRDTQYF.

The chain links TRBV27 to TRBJ1-2; a weak D match, TRBD1 (5 bases). The germline CDR1 and CDR2 sequences are MNHEY and SMNVEV (reference sequence). There are 15 residues in the CDR3. V gave up 4 bases and J gave up 8 bases, with 20 bases separating them. The CDR3 region has the DNA TGTGCCAGCAGTTCCTACATCGACAGTTTGGGCGGCTACACCTTC. It specifies CASSSYIDSLGGYTF.

The gene calls are TRBV5-4 and TRBJ2-5; D unclear. The CDR3 contains 15 residues. The germline gives CDR1 SGHNT, CDR2 YYREEE (reference sequence). With 1 base removed from V and 4 bases from J, the gap between germline ends came to 14 bases. The CDR3 protein is CASSLRPAPSETQYF. CDR3 nucleotide sequence: TGTGCCAGCAGCTTGAGGCCCGCGCCGTCAGAGACCCAGTACTTC.

This clone was recorded once. The chain couples TRBV6-5 to TRBJ1-1; 8 positions agree with TRBD1. V lost 7 bases, J lost 4 bases, and 5 bases stayed unmatched. The CDR3 is 13 residues long. CDR1 MNHEY and CDR2 SVGAGI come from the germline V gene. In DNA form, the CDR3 reads TGTGCCAGCACCCCGACAGGGGTCACTGAAGCTTTCTTT. Protein: CASTPTGVTEAFF.

V is TRBV18 and J is TRBJ1-1, with unresolved D. The CDR3 contains 14 residues. V was pared by 2 bases and J by 1 base, with 8 bases between. CDR1 is KGHSH, CDR2 LQKENI, per germline. The DNA of the CDR3 is TGTGCCAGCTCACCAAATGGGGAGAACACTGAAGCTTTCTTT. The encoded protein is CASSPNGENTEAFF.

The chain uses TRBV7-6 and TRBJ1-1, with D uncertain. The CDR3 covers 13 residues. The V gene's germline CDR1 is SGHVS and CDR2 FNYEAQ. Between the trimmed V and J ends, which lost 6 bases and 2 bases, there was a span of 10 bases. CDR3 residues: CASSSQENTEAFF. CDR3 bases: TGTGCCAGCAGTTCCCAGGAAAACACTGAAGCTTTCTTT.

The V call is TRBV11-2, the J call TRBJ2-1; unclear D gene. This CDR3 contains 16 residues. The ends were cut back, 0 bases at V and 7 bases at J, with 16 bases in the middle. Germline V gene data show CDR1 as SGHAT and CDR2 as FQNNGV. The CDR3 is CASSLDWFSSRNEQFF. The CDR3 bases are TGTGCCAGCAGCTTAGACTGGTTTTCTTCCAGGAATGAGCAGTTCTTC.

This chain links TRBV18 with TRBJ1-1; no reliable D call. The CDR3 spans 14 residues. V was shortened by 4 bases and J by 3 bases, with 12 bases between the two germline ends. Germline CDR1 is KGHSH and CDR2 is LQKENI. The CDR3 nucleotides are TGTGCCAGCTCACTACCGAACGTTGACACTGAAGCTTTCTTT. Its translation is CASSLPNVDTEAFF.

This clone was observed a few times. This chain joins TRBV28 and TRBJ2-7, with 10 bases fitting TRBD2. The V gene's germline CDR1 is MDHEN and CDR2 SYDVKM. Trimming at V came to 6 bases and at J to 3 bases, leaving 5 bases not matched to a gene. The CDR3 totals 14 residues. The chain's CDR3 is CASRWTSGVYEQYF. As DNA, the CDR3 is TGTGCCAGCAGATGGACTAGCGGCGTCTACGAGCAGTACTTC.

The V gene is TRBV18, the J gene TRBJ1-2; TRBD1 agrees at 7 bases. Germline lookup yields CDR1 KGHSH and CDR2 LQKENI. The CDR3 contains 15 residues. V lost 3 bases and J lost 1; bases outside the gene matches: 5. The DNA of the CDR3 is TGTGCCAGCTCACCTCCGGGACAGAGTAACTATGGCTACACCTTC. Protein product: CASSPPGQSNYGYTF.

This clone is a singleton in its sample. For the CDR3, the DNA is TGTGCCAGCAGCCCCCTAAGCAGGGGGGAGTATGGCTACACCTTC. Amino acids: CASSPLSRGEYGYTF. J is TRBJ1-2 and V is TRBV28; 7 nucleotides align to TRBD1. The length of the CDR3 is 15 residues. CDR1 and CDR2 (germline): MDHEN, SYDVKM. J lost 5 bases, V lost 6 bases, and 12 bases had no gene match.

V is TRBV7-3 and J is TRBJ2-1; no reliable D call. Trimming removed 0 bases at V and 10 bases at J, with 10 bases between. The CDR3 loop spans 13 amino acids. Germline loops: CDR1 SGHTA, CDR2 FQGTGA. The CDR3 spells CASSLTSRGEQFF. The CDR3 DNA is TGTGCCAGCAGCTTAACCTCTAGAGGCGAGCAGTTCTTC.

The chain uses TRBV9 and TRBJ2-3; D not resolved. The germline V gene has CDR1 SGDLS and CDR2 YYNGEE. The CDR3 loop spans 15 amino acids. V lost 0 bases to trimming and J lost 2 bases, with 10 bases between them. The CDR3 is CASSVGAILTDTQYF. As DNA, the CDR3 is TGTGCCAGCAGCGTAGGGGCTATCCTCACAGATACGCAGTATTTT.

The chain recombines TRBV6-5 with TRBJ2-7; 8 bases map to TRBD2. CDR1 and CDR2 from the germline V gene are MNHEY and SVGAGI. The junction had 8 bases not matched to a gene; V was cut back by 7 bases and J by 3 bases. This CDR3 region has 14 residues. The CDR3 sequence: CASTRTSLNYEQYF. The CDR3 DNA reads as TGTGCCAGCACCCGGACTAGCCTAAACTACGAGCAGTACTTC.

The rearrangement joins TRBV9 to TRBJ2-2; D is uncertain. The V end lost 0 bases, the J end lost 9 bases, and 9 bases lay between the germline ends. The CDR3 extends over 13 amino acids. CDR1 and CDR2 from the germline V gene are SGDLS and YYNGEE. DNA for the CDR3: TGTGCCAGCAGCGTAGATGCGGTCCGGGAGCTGTTTTTT. It translates to CASSVDAVRELFF.

V gene TRBV18 combines with J gene TRBJ1-1, with no clear D. The germline V gene has CDR1 KGHSH and CDR2 LQKENI. The CDR3 runs to 16 residues. V dropped 3 bases and J dropped 3 bases, with 17 bases sitting between them. This CDR3 reads CASSPSGFSGYTEAFF. In DNA, the CDR3 is TGTGCCAGCTCACCGTCGGGGTTCAGTGGCTACACTGAAGCTTTCTTT.

This chain joins TRBV19 and TRBJ1-4; D is possibly TRBD1 (5 bases). V shed 3 bases and J shed 4 bases, with 15 bases lying between them. The V gene's germline CDR1 is LNHDA and CDR2 SQIVND (reference sequence). There are 16 residues in the CDR3. CDR3 region: CASSILQGTGNEKLFF. CDR3 DNA sequence: TGTGCCAGTAGTATTCTGCAGGGCACAGGTAATGAAAAACTGTTTTTT.

This chain links TRBV5-6 with TRBJ2-1; TRBD1 aligns across 9 bases. The CDR3 totals 15 residues. The junction had 7 bases not matched to a gene; V was cut back by 6 bases and J by 3 bases. The germline V gene encodes CDR1 SGHDT and CDR2 YYEEEE. The CDR3 DNA reads TGTGCCAGCACCAATACAGGGGGCTTCTACAATGAGCAGTTCTTC. It specifies CASTNTGGFYNEQFF.

This clone appeared a single time. The chain recombines TRBV6-1 with TRBJ1-1; weak D call: TRBD1 (6 bases). Trimming took 2 bases from V and 5 from J, leaving 12 bases between them. The CDR3 totals 14 residues. Per the germline V gene, CDR1 is MNHNS and CDR2 is SASEGT. This CDR3 reads CASSEKGGRTEAFF. The CDR3 DNA reads TGTGCCAGCAGTGAAAAGGGGGGGCGGACTGAAGCTTTCTTT.

Concerning this clone itself: A junction end diverges from the germline sequence, so it may reflect a read error. The rearrangement uses TRBV7-7 and TRBJ2-1; 8 nucleotides align to TRBD2. The CDR3 has 15 amino acids. Germline-derived CDR1 and CDR2 are SSHAT and FNYEAQ (reference sequence). This CDR3 reads CASSLGTGGVNEQFF. DNA of the CDR3: TGTGCTAGCAGCCTTGGGACCGGGGGGGTCAATGAGCAGTTCTTC. Using reference TRBV7-7 and TRBJ2-1 for the parts outside the CDR3, the full variable domain is GAGVSQSPRYKVTKRGQDVTLRCDPISSHATLYWYQQALGQGPEFLTYFNYEAQPDKSGLPSDRFSAERPEGSISTLTIQRTEQRDSAMYRCASSLGTGGVNEQFFGPGTRLTVL.

V and J are TRBV28 and TRBJ1-4; D possibly corresponds to TRBD1 (5 bases). V lost 7 bases to trimming and J lost 1 base, with 13 bases between them. Per the germline V gene, CDR1 is MDHEN and CDR2 is SYDVKM. The CDR3 runs 15 residues. The CDR3 region is CASTPRGRTNEKLFF. DNA for the CDR3: TGTGCCAGCACCCCCCGGGGCAGAACTAATGAAAAACTGTTTTTT.

This chain links TRBV7-9 with TRBJ1-1, with D tentatively TRBD1 (5 bases). V lost 4 bases and J 4 bases, leaving 25 bases between the germline ends. The CDR3 covers 18 residues. CDR1 and CDR2 from the germline V gene are SEHNR and FQNEAQ (reference sequence). CDR3 sequence (DNA): TGTGCCAGCAGCTCCCACTTCCTCGGGACGGAGGGCAGCACTGAAGCTTTCTTT. It specifies CASSSHFLGTEGSTEAFF.

The chain has TRBV30 and TRBJ1-5, with D possibly matching TRBD1 (5 bases). Trimming shortened V by 0 bases and J by 5 bases, and 17 bases separated the two germline ends. CDR3 length equals 16 residues. Germline CDR1 reads GTSNPN; CDR2 reads SVGIG (reference sequence). CDR3 residues: CAWSVRYGQGHQPQHF. CDR3 DNA sequence: TGTGCCTGGAGTGTAAGATACGGGCAGGGCCATCAGCCCCAGCATTTT.